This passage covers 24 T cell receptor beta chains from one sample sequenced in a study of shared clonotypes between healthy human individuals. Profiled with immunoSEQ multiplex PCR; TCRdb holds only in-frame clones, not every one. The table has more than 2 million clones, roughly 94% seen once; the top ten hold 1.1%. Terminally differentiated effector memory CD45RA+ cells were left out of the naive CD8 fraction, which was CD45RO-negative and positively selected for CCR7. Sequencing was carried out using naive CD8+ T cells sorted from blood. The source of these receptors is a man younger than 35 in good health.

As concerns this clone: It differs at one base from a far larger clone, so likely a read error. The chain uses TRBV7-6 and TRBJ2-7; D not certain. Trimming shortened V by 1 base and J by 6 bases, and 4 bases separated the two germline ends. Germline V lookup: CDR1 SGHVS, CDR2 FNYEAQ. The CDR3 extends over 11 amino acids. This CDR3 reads CASSLGAEQYF. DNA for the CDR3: TGTGCCAGCAGCTTAGGGGCCGAGCAGTACTTC.

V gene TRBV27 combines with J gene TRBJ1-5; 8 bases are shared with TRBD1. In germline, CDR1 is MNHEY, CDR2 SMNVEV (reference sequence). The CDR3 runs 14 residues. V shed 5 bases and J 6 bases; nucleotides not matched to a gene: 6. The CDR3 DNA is TGTGCCAGCAGTGTACAGGGGGTCGGTCAGCCCCAGCATTTT. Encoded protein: CASSVQGVGQPQHF.

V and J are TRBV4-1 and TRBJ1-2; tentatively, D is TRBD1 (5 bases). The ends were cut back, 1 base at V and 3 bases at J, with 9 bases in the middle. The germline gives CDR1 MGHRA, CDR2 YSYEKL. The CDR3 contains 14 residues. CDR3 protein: CASSQGGAYYGYTF. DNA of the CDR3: TGCGCCAGCAGCCAAGGGGGCGCGTACTATGGCTACACCTTC.

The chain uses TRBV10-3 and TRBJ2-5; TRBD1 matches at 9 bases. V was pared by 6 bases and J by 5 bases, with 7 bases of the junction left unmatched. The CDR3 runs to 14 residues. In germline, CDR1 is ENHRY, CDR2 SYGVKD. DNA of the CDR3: TGTGCCATCAGCCTACAGGGGGCGGGCGAGACCCAGTACTTC. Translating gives CAISLQGAGETQYF.

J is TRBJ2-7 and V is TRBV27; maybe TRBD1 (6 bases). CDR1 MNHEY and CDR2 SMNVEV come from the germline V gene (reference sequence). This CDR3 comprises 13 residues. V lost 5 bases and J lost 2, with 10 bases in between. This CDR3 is CASSPNRAYEQYF. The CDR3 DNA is TGTGCCAGCAGTCCCAACAGGGCCTACGAGCAGTACTTC.

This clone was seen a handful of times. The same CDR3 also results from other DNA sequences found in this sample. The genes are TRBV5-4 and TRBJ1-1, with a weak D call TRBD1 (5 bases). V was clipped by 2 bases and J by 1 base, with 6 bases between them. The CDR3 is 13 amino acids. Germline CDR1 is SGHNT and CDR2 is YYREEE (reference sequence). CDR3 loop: CASSFGGNTEAFF. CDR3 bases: TGTGCCAGCAGCTTCGGGGGGAACACTGAAGCTTTCTTT.

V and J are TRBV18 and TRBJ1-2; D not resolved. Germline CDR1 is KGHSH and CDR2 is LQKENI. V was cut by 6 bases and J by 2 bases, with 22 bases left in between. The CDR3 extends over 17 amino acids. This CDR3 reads CASSSEFEPVVNYGYTF. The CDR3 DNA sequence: TGTGCCAGCTCCAGTGAGTTCGAGCCTGTGGTAAACTATGGCTACACCTTC.

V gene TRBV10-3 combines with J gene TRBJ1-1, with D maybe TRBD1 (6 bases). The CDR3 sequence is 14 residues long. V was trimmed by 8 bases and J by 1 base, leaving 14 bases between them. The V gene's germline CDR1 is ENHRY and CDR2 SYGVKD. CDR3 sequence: CAIGGGNTNTEAFF. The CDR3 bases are TGTGCCATCGGGGGCGGCAACACGAACACTGAAGCTTTCTTT.

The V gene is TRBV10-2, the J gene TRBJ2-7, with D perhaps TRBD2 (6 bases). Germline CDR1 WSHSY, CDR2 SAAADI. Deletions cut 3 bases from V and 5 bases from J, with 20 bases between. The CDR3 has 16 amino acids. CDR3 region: CASSERGLPPLDEQYF. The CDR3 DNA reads TGCGCCAGCAGTGAACGGGGACTCCCCCCTCTGGACGAGCAGTACTTC.

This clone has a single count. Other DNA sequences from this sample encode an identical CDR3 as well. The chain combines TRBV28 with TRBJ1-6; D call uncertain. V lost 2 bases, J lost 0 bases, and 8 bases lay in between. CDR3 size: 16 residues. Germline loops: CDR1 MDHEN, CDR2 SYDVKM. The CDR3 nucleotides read TGTGCCAGCAGTTTACCACAGAGCTCCTATAATTCACCCCTCCACTTT. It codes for CASSLPQSSYNSPLHF.

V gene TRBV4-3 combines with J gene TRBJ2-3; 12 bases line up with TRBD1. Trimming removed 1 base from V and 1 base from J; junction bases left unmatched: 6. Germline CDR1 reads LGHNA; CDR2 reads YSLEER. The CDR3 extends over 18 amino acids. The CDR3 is CASSQVLRDRGRTDTQYF. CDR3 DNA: TGCGCCAGCAGCCAAGTCCTCCGGGACAGGGGGCGCACAGATACGCAGTATTTT.

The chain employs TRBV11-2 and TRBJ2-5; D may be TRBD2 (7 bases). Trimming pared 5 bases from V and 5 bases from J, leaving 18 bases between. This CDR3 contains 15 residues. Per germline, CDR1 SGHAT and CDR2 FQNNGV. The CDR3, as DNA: TGTGCCAGCAGCGGTTGGGGGGGGCCGTTGGAGACCCAGTACTTC. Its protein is CASSGWGGPLETQYF. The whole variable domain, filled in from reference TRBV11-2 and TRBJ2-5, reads EAGVAQSPRYKIIEKRQSVAFWCNPISGHATLYWYQQILGQGPKLLIQFQNNGVVDDSQLPKDRFSAERLKGVDSTLKIQPAKLEDSAVYLCASSGWGGPLETQYFGPGTRLLVL.

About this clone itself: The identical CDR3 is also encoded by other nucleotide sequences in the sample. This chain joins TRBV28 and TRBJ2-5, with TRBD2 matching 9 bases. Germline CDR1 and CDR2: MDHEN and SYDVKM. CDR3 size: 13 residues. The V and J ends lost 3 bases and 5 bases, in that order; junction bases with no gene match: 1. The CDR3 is CASSFSGGETQYF. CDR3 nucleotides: TGTGCCAGCAGTTTCAGCGGGGGGGAGACCCAGTACTTC.

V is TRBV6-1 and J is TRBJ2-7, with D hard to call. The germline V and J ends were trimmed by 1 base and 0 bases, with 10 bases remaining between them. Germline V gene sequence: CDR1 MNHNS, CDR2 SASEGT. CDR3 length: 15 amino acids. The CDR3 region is CASSEGAGDSYEQYF. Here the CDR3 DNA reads TGTGCCAGCAGTGAAGGGGCAGGCGACTCCTACGAGCAGTACTTC.

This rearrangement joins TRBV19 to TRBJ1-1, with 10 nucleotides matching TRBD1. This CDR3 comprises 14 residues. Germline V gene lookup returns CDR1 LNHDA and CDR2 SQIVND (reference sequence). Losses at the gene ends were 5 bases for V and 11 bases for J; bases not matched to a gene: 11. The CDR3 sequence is CASSAGTGVGSAFF. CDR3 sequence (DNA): TGTGCCAGTAGTGCCGGGACAGGGGTCGGTAGCGCTTTCTTT.

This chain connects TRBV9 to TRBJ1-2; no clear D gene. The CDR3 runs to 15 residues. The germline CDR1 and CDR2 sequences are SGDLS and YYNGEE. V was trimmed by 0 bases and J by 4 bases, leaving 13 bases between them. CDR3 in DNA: TGTGCCAGCAGCGTAGATAGCGGGAGCCCCTATGGCTACACCTTC. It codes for CASSVDSGSPYGYTF.

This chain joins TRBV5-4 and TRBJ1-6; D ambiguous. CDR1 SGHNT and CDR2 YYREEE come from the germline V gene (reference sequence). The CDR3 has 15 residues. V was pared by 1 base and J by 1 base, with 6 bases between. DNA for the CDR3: TGTGCCAGCAGCTTGTGGGGTTCCTATAATTCACCCCTCCACTTT. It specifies CASSLWGSYNSPLHF.

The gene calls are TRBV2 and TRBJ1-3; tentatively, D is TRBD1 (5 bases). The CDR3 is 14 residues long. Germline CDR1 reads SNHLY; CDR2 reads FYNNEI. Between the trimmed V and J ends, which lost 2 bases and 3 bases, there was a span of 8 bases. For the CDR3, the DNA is TGTGCCAGCAGTGAAATAGGGGATGGAAACACCATATATTTT. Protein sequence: CASSEIGDGNTIYF. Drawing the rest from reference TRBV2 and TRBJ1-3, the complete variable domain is EPEVTQTPSHQVTQMGQEVILRCVPISNHLYFYWYRQILGQKVEFLVSFYNNEISEKSEIFDDQFSVERPDGSNFTLKIRSTKLEDSAMYFCASSEIGDGNTIYFGEGSWLTVV.

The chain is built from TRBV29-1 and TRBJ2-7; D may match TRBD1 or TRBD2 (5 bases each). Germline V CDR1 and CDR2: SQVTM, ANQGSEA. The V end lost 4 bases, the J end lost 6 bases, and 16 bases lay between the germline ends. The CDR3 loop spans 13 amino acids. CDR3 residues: CSVAPGTSGEQYF. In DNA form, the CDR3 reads TGCAGCGTTGCTCCCGGGACGTCCGGCGAGCAGTACTTC.

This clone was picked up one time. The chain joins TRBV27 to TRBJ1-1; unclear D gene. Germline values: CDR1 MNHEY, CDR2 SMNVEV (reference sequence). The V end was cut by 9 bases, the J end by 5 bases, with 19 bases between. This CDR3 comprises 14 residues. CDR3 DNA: TGTGCCAGGCCGGGCCCCCAACTAGGGACTGAAGCTTTCTTT. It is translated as CARPGPQLGTEAFF.

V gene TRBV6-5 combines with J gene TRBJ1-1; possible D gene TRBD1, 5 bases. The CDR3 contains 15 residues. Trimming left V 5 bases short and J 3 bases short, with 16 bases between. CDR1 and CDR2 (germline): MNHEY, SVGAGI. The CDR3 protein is CASSVTPGADTEAFF. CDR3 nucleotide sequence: TGTGCCAGCAGTGTAACCCCCGGGGCCGACACTGAAGCTTTCTTT.

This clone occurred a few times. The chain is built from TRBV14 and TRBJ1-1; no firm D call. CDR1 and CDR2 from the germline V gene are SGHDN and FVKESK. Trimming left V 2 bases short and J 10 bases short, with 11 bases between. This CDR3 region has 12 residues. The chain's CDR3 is CASSQLAPVAFF. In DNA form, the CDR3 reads TGTGCCAGCAGCCAATTGGCGCCTGTAGCTTTCTTT.

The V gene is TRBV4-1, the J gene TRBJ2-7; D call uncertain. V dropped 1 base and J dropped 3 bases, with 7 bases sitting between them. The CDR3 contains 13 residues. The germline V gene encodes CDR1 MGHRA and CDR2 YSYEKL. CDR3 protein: CASSQAQNYEQYF. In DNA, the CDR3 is TGCGCCAGCAGCCAAGCTCAAAACTACGAGCAGTACTTC.

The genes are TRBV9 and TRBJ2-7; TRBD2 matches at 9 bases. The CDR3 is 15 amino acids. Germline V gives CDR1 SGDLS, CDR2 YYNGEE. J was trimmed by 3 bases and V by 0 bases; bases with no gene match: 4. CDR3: CASSVGLADIYEQYF. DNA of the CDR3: TGTGCCAGCAGCGTAGGACTAGCGGACATCTACGAGCAGTACTTC. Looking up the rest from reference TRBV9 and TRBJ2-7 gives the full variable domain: DSGVTQTPKHLITATGQRVTLRCSPRSGDLSVYWYQQSLDQGLQFLIQYYNGEERAKGNILERFSAQQFPDLHSELNLSSLELGDSALYFCASSVGLADIYEQYFGPGTRLTVT.